This record covers a single T cell receptor beta chain. The data were taken from a study of blood T cell repertoires in COVID-19. The germline CDR1 and CDR2 sequences are SGHTA and FQGNSA. The V and J ends lost 1 base and 7 bases respectively, with 14 bases between them. The CDR3 is made up of 15 amino acids. Here immunoSEQ multiplex PCR was the method, and the copy in TCRdb shows in-frame clones only, minus some. The sample consists of about 150,000 clones, around four fifths of them appearing once. Specimen: peripheral blood. This receptor was obtained from a woman over 75 with acute or convalescent COVID-19. J is TRBJ1-5 and V is TRBV7-2; D may be TRBD1 (6 bases). CDR3 sequence: CASSLVAGEEQPQHF. The CDR3 region has the DNA TGTGCCAGCAGCTTAGTGGCAGGGGAAGAGCAGCCCCAGCATTTT.